A selection of T cell receptor beta chains follows, all from one sample in a study of blood T cell repertoires in COVID-19. Produced via immunoSEQ multiplex PCR; TCRdb's table is partial and in-frame only. This sample carries more than 200,000 clones, about 80% of them seen once, and the ten largest clones take about 4.2%. Sample: peripheral blood. The receptors here all came from a man aged 50-60 years with active or convalescent COVID-19. Both conserved end residues are part of each CDR3. Each record gives: CDR3 length, J gene, D gene, V gene, clone size, CDR3 protein, CDR3 DNA. The D gene is left open where the match is weak. A clone size is listed for some rows: how often the clone was seen (once, few, many), or a class if it is expanded.

14 TRBJ1-4 NA TRBV19 few CASSIDFSNEKLFF TGTGCCAGTAGTATCGACTTCTCTAATGAAAAACTGTTTTTT
16 TRBJ1-3 NA TRBV4-2 NA CASSPYLQGSGNTIYF TGTGCCAGCAGCCCTTACCTACAGGGTTCTGGAAACACCATATATTTT
13 TRBJ2-7 NA TRBV4-2 NA CASSRAGPYEQYF TGTGCCAGCAGCCGTGCAGGGCCCTACGAGCAGTACTTC
16 TRBJ2-5 NA TRBV7-6 once CASSLRAGERLETQYF TGTGCCAGCAGCTTAAGGGCAGGGGAAAGGCTAGAGACCCAGTACTTC
14 TRBJ1-6 NA TRBV4-2 NA CASSQDRGGSPLHF TGTGCCAGCAGCCAAGACAGGGGTGGTTCACCCCTCCACTTT
18 TRBJ1-4 TRBD1 TRBV7-8 NA CASTFSGQDPSTNEKLFF TGTGCCAGCACCTTTAGTGGACAGGACCCTTCAACTAATGAAAAACTGTTTTTT
15 TRBJ1-5 NA TRBV19 NA CASSPTDGGNQPQHF TGTGCCAGTAGTCCGACCGACGGAGGCAATCAGCCCCAGCATTTT
13 TRBJ2-7 NA TRBV6-6 NA CASCRGARYEQYF TGTGCCAGCTGTCGAGGGGCCCGCTACGAGCAGTACTTC
13 TRBJ1-1 NA TRBV29-1 few CSVPGQMNTEAFF TGCAGCGTTCCTGGACAGATGAACACTGAAGCTTTCTTT
13 TRBJ1-2 NA TRBV2 NA CASSETGLYGYTF TGTGCCAGCAGTGAGACAGGACTCTATGGCTACACCTTC
12 TRBJ2-3 TRBD1 TRBV7-9 NA CASSRPQGTQYF TGTGCCAGCAGCCGTCCACAGGGGACGCAGTATTTT
17 TRBJ2-2 TRBD2 TRBV4-2 NA CASSQTGLAGGPGELFF TGTGCCAGCAGCCAAACGGGCCTAGCGGGGGGGCCCGGGGAGCTGTTTTTT
13 TRBJ1-5 NA TRBV6-5 NA CASRGYGNQPQHF TGTGCCAGCCGGGGGTATGGCAATCAGCCCCAGCATTTT
12 TRBJ1-6 NA TRBV7-9 once CASEAGNSPLHF TGTGCCAGCGAGGCCGGGAATTCACCCCTCCACTTT
14 TRBJ1-5 TRBD1 TRBV19 many CASSETGGNQPQHF TGTGCCAGTAGTGAAACAGGGGGCAATCAGCCCCAGCATTTT
14 TRBJ1-2 NA TRBV30 NA CAWSVRGGFYGYTF TGTGCCTGGAGTGTACGAGGGGGTTTCTATGGCTACACCTTC
16 TRBJ1-3 NA TRBV5-1 once CASSLYRASSGNTIYF TGCGCCAGCAGCTTGTACAGGGCTAGCTCTGGAAACACCATATATTTT
15 TRBJ1-3 NA TRBV7-9 NA CASSYAGGSRNTIYF TGTGCCAGCAGCTATGCGGGGGGCTCAAGAAACACCATATATTTT
13 TRBJ1-1 NA TRBV7-2 NA CASSLSTGTEAFF TGTGCCAGCAGCTTAAGCACGGGGACTGAAGCTTTCTTT
12 TRBJ2-3 NA TRBV7-9 NA CASSPGADTQYF TGTGCCAGCAGCCCGGGGGCAGATACGCAGTATTTT
14 TRBJ2-1 NA TRBV4-1 NA CASSQDTGTNEQFF TGCGCCAGCAGCCAGGACACAGGGACCAATGAGCAGTTCTTC
13 TRBJ1-2 TRBD1 TRBV6-5 NA CASSTGTGFGYTF TGTGCCAGCAGTACCGGGACAGGGTTTGGCTACACCTTC
15 TRBJ2-2 NA TRBV5-6 NA CASSRDLRNTGELFF TGTGCCAGCAGTAGGGACTTAAGGAACACCGGGGAGCTGTTTTTT
15 TRBJ1-1 NA TRBV6-5 once CASSYSRGVNTEAFF TGTGCCAGCAGTTACTCGCGCGGGGTGAACACTGAAGCTTTCTTT
15 TRBJ1-6 TRBD1 TRBV11-3 NA CASSDGQGINSPLHF TGTGCCAGCAGCGATGGACAGGGGATCAATTCACCCCTCCACTTT
15 TRBJ1-2 NA TRBV5-4 few CASSSGRGGLSGYTF TGTGCCAGCAGCTCGGGTCGGGGAGGGTTGAGTGGCTACACCTTC
14 TRBJ2-7 TRBD1 TRBV6-6 NA CASSQDRYSYEQYF TGTGCCAGCAGTCAGGACAGGTATTCCTACGAGCAGTACTTC
14 TRBJ2-2 NA TRBV10-3 NA CATGGLTNTGELFF TGTGCCACCGGGGGACTTACGAACACCGGGGAGCTGTTTTTT
13 TRBJ1-1 NA TRBV15 NA CATSRIRGSEAFF TGTGCCACCAGCAGAATCCGAGGTTCTGAAGCTTTCTTT
15 TRBJ2-3 NA TRBV7-7 NA CASSPGLTSTDTQYF TGTGCCAGCAGCCCTGGGCTAACTAGCACAGATACGCAGTATTTT
15 TRBJ2-3 NA TRBV27 NA CASSLSGASTDTQYF TGTGCCAGCAGTTTATCTGGGGCTAGCACAGATACGCAGTATTTT
14 TRBJ2-7 TRBD1 TRBV24-1 NA CATSDAGTGVEQYF TGTGCCACCAGTGATGCCGGGACAGGGGTCGAGCAGTACTTC
15 TRBJ2-7 TRBD2 TRBV7-9 NA CASSRGTSGGDEQYF TGTGCCAGCAGCCGAGGGACTAGCGGGGGTGACGAGCAGTACTTC
14 TRBJ2-7 NA TRBV5-1 NA CASSLGRGSYEQYF TGCGCCAGCAGCCTGGGACGGGGGTCCTACGAGCAGTACTTC
15 TRBJ2-1 TRBD2 TRBV4-2 NA CASSQELAGGDEQFF TGTGCCAGCAGCCAAGAACTAGCGGGGGGAGATGAGCAGTTCTTC
14 TRBJ2-7 TRBD1 TRBV12-5 NA CASGSLQGAGEQYF TGTGCTAGTGGTTCCCTCCAGGGGGCGGGGGAGCAGTACTTC
15 TRBJ2-7 TRBD2 TRBV11-2 NA CASSISGALPQEQYF TGTGCCAGCAGCATTAGCGGGGCCCTCCCCCAGGAGCAGTACTTC
14 TRBJ1-2 NA TRBV25-1 NA CASSGPGGNYGYTF TGTGCCAGCAGCGGTCCGGGGGGAAACTATGGCTACACCTTC
17 TRBJ2-6 NA TRBV5-1 NA CASSLSGSSSGANVLTF TGCGCCAGCAGCTTGTCGGGGTCTAGCTCTGGGGCCAACGTCCTGACTTTC
14 TRBJ1-4 TRBD1 TRBV6-5 once CASRPGQVVEKLFF TGTGCCAGCCGACCGGGACAGGTGGTGGAAAAACTGTTTTTT
13 TRBJ1-1 TRBD1 TRBV6-5 NA CASRATGSTEAFF TGTGCCAGCAGGGCGACAGGGAGCACTGAAGCTTTCTTT
12 TRBJ1-2 NA TRBV29-1 NA CSVESRGYGYTF TGCAGCGTTGAGAGTCGGGGGTATGGCTACACCTTC
14 TRBJ1-4 TRBD1 TRBV6-6 NA CASRIRGQHEKLFF TGTGCCAGCAGAATTAGGGGGCAACATGAAAAACTGTTTTTT
14 TRBJ2-1 TRBD1 TRBV14 NA CASSQLTGGNEQFF TGTGCCAGCAGCCAACTTACAGGGGGGAATGAGCAGTTCTTC
14 TRBJ1-5 NA TRBV28 NA CASSLNEAHQPQHF TGTGCCAGCAGTTTAAACGAGGCCCATCAGCCCCAGCATTTT
14 TRBJ1-1 NA TRBV6-2/TRBV6-3 NA CASRLGGLGTEAFF TGTGCCAGCCGCCTCGGGGGTCTGGGCACTGAAGCTTTCTTT
16 TRBJ1-4 TRBD1 TRBV18 NA CASSPETGKTNEKLFF TGTGCCAGCTCTCCCGAGACAGGGAAGACTAATGAAAAACTGTTTTTT
17 TRBJ2-1 TRBD1 TRBV2 many CASSELAGTGERNEQFF TGTGCCAGCAGTGAGTTGGCCGGGACAGGGGAGAGGAATGAGCAGTTCTTC
14 TRBJ2-1 TRBD1 TRBV5-1 NA CASSPRQGKGEQFF TGCGCCAGCAGCCCACGACAGGGGAAGGGTGAGCAGTTCTTC
14 TRBJ2-5 NA TRBV6-1 NA CASSEMGLVGTQYF TGTGCCAGCAGTGAAATGGGGCTAGTGGGGACCCAGTACTTC
15 TRBJ1-6 TRBD1 TRBV18 NA CASSPGQGSISPLHF TGTGCCAGCTCACCGGGACAGGGTTCGATTTCACCCCTCCACTTT
15 TRBJ2-1 TRBD2 TRBV7-2 NA CASSLAAGGHDEQFF TGTGCCAGCAGCTTAGCGGCGGGGGGACATGATGAGCAGTTCTTC
15 TRBJ2-1 TRBD1 TRBV7-8 NA CASSRTGAGYNEQFF TGTGCCAGCAGCCGGACAGGGGCGGGATACAATGAGCAGTTCTTC
14 TRBJ2-2 TRBD1 TRBV5-1 NA CASSGQGENGELFF TGCGCCAGCAGCGGACAGGGGGAAAACGGGGAGCTGTTTTTT